This T cell receptor beta chain comes out of a study of identical twins. Whole-study results and caveats: Insertions were fewer in abundant cord blood beta clonotypes, whereas memory repertoires showed none of this pattern.

This clonotype was counted between two and nine times. Its target is unknown. The V end was cut by 4 bases, the J end by 2 bases, with 13 bases between. The germline gives CDR1 SGHRS, CDR2 YFSETQ. This CDR3 comprises 14 residues. TCRdb processed the 5' RACE reads anew with MiXCR; each CDR3 protein has one entry. The sample records under 900,000 distinct CDR3 sequences, over 15% being singletons. A further study also used this sample, focusing on T cells expressing NK-cell markers. That report adds: Each TCR beta repertoire originated in sorted T cells that were CD3+CD56+NKG2C+, CD3+CD56+NKG2C- or CD3+CD56-NKG2C+. Restriction of the sorted population to alpha-beta TCR T cells was achieved in several experiments with an anti-gamma-delta TCR antibody. Leadership of the CD3+CD56-NKG2C+ fraction also belonged to these clonotypes in several donors.

The chain recombines TRBV5-1 with TRBJ2-7; weak D call: TRBD1 (7 bases). The source of this sequence is a woman between 18 and 29 years old in good health. The sequencing sample was made of PBMCs. In DNA form, the CDR3 reads TGCGCCAGCAGCGGGGGGACAGCGCCCTACGAGCAGTACTTC. It encodes CASSGGTAPYEQYF.